The clone carrying this T cell receptor beta chain was seen repeatedly, ten times or more. The length of the CDR3 is 14 residues. Germline V gene data show CDR1 as SNHLY and CDR2 as FYNNEI. J lost 0 bases, V lost 10 bases, and 8 bases had no gene match. This record comes from a study of T cells in Graves' hyperthyroidism and ophthalmopathy. RNA transcripts served as the template for amplifying TCR beta CDR3 regions. A first-round RT-PCR of the TCR CDR3 used the HTBI primer set. TCRdb recomputed calls from the multiplex PCR reads with MiXCR, one row per CDR3 protein. The sample holds about 770,000 distinct CDR3 sequences; approximately 18% are singletons and the top ten take approximately 15%.

The sample taken for sequencing was blood. The rearrangement uses TRBV2 and TRBJ1-1, with 7 bases matching TRBD1. This sequence originates from a woman aged 45-65 years with Graves' hyperthyroidism that later progressed to Graves' ophthalmopathy. CDR3 amino acids: CATRRGTVNTEAFF. The CDR3 region has the DNA TGTGCCACAAGGCGCGGGACAGTGAACACTGAAGCTTTCTTT.